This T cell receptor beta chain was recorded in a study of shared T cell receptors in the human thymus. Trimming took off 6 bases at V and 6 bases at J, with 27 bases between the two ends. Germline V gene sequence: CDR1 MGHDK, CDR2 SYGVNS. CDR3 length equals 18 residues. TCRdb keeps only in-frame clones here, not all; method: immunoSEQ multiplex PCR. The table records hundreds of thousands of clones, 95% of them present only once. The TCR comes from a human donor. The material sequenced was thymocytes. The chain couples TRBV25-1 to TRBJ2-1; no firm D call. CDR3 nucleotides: TGTGCCAGCAGCCTGCCTTTGTCGCCCTCCCGGCAGCGCAATGAGCAGTTCTTC. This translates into CASSLPLSPSRQRNEQFF.